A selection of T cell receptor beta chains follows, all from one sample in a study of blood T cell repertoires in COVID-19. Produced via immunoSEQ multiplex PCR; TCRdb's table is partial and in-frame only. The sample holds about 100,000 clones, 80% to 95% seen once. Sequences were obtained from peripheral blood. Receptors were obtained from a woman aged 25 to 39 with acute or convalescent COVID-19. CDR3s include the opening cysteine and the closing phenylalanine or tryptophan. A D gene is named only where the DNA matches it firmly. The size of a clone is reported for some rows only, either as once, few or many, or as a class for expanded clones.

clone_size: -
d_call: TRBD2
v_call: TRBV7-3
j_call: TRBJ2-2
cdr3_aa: CASGRAGNTGELFF
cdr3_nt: TGTGCCAGCGGGAGGGCAGGGAACACCGGGGAGCTGTTTTTT

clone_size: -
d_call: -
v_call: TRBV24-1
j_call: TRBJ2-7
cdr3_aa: CATSDSRDTTYEQYF
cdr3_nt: TGTGCCACCAGTGATTCCCGGGACACTACCTACGAGCAGTACTTC

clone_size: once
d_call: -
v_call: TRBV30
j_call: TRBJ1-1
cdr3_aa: CAWRRLTGITEAFF
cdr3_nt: TGTGCCTGGAGGCGTCTAACAGGGATCACTGAAGCTTTCTTT

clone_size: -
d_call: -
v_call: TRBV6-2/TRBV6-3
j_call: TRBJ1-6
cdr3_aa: CASSQRRAHSPLHF
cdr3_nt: TGTGCCAGCAGTCAGAGGCGGGCTCATTCACCCCTCCACTTT

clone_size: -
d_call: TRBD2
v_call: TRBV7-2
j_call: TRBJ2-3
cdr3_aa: CASSSLLAGPYDTQYF
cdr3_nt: TGTGCCAGCAGCTCCTTACTAGCGGGACCTTATGATACGCAGTATTTT

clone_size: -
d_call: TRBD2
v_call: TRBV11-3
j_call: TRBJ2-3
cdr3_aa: CASSLDSSGGTDTQYF
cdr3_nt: TGTGCCAGCAGCTTAGATAGTAGCGGGGGCACAGATACGCAGTATTTT

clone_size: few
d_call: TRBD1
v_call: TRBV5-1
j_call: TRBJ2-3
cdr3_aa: CASSLGRGLGTDTQYF
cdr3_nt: TGCGCCAGCAGCTTGGGAAGGGGGCTTGGCACAGATACGCAGTATTTT

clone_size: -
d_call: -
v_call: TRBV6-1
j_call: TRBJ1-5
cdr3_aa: CASSASGRVIVGNQPQHF
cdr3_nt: TGTGCCAGCAGTGCGTCCGGCAGGGTTATTGTTGGGAATCAGCCCCAGCATTTT

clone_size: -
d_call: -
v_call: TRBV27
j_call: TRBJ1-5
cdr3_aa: CASSLTYQGFSQHF
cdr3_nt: TGTGCCAGCAGTTTAACCTACCAGGGGTTTAGTCAGCATTTT

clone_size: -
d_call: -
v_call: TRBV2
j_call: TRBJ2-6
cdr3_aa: CASSEDFPGYQHSGANVLTF
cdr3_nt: TGTGCCAGCAGTGAGGATTTCCCGGGATACCAACACTCTGGGGCCAACGTCCTGACTTTC

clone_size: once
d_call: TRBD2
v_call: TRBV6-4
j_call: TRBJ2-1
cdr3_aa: CASSDGLAGDEQFF
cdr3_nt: TGTGCCAGCAGTGACGGACTAGCGGGAGATGAGCAGTTCTTC

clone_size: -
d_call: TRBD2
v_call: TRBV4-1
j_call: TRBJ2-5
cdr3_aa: CASSPTPSGGWRETQYF
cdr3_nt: TGCGCCAGCAGCCCCACCCCCTCCGGGGGGTGGCGAGAGACCCAGTACTTC

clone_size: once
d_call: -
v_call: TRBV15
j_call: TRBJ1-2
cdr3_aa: CATAVSINYGYTF
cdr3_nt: TGTGCCACCGCAGTCTCAATTAACTATGGCTACACCTTC

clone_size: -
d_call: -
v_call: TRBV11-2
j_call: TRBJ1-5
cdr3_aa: CASSSRGASNQPQHF
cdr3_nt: TGTGCCAGCAGCTCGCGGGGGGCTAGCAATCAGCCCCAGCATTTT

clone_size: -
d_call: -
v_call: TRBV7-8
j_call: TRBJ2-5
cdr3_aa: CASSLGGQQETQYF
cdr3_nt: TGTGCCAGCAGCTTAGGGGGGCAGCAAGAGACCCAGTACTTC

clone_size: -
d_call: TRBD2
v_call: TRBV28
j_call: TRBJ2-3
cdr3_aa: CASRIAGRSTDTQYF
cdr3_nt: TGTGCCAGCCGGATAGCGGGGAGGAGCACAGATACGCAGTATTTT

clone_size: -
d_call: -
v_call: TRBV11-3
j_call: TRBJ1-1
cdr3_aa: CASSLGYRTEAFF
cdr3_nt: TGTGCCAGCAGCTTAGGGTACCGGACTGAAGCTTTCTTT

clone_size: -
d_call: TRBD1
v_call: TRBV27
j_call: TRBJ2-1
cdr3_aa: CASSLSPQGAVEQFF
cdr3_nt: TGTGCCAGCAGTTTATCGCCACAGGGGGCGGTGGAGCAGTTCTTC

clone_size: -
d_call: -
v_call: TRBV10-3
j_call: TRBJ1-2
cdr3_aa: CAISAGGSINYGYTF
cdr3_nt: TGTGCCATCAGTGCGGGTGGCTCGATAAACTATGGCTACACCTTC

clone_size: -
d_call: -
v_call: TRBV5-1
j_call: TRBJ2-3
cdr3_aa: CASSLSGGTDTQYF
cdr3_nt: TGCGCCAGCAGCTTGTCGGGGGGCACAGATACGCAGTATTTT

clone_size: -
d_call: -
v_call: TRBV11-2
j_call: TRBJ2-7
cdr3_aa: CASSPAGYEQYF
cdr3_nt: TGTGCCAGCAGCCCTGCCGGCTACGAGCAGTACTTC

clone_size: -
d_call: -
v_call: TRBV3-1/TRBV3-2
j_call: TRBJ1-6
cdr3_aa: CASSQGADNSPLHF
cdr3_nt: TGTGCCAGCAGCCAAGGGGCAGATAATTCACCCCTCCACTTT

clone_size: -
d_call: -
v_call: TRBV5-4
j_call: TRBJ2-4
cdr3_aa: CASSKNLEPFAKNIQYF
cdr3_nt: TGTGCCAGCAGCAAGAACCTAGAACCCTTCGCCAAAAACATTCAGTACTTC

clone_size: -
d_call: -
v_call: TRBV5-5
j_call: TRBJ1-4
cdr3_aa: CASSLTGRDEKLFF
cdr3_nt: TGTGCCAGCAGCTTGACAGGAAGGGATGAAAAACTGTTTTTT

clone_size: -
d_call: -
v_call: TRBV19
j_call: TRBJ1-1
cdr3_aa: CASMLGRLNTEAFF
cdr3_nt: TGTGCCAGTATGTTGGGGCGTCTGAACACTGAAGCTTTCTTT

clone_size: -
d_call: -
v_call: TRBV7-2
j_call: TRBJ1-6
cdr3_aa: CASTPLRGVGSPLHF
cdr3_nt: TGTGCCAGCACCCCCCTCAGGGGAGTCGGTTCACCCCTCCACTTT

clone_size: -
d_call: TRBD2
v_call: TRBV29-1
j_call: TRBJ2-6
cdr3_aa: CSVRSRGGVDSGANVLTF
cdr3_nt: TGCAGCGTGCGATCCCGGGGGGGTGTGGACTCTGGGGCCAACGTCCTGACTTTC

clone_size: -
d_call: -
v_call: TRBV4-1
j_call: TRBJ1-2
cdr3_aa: CASSQGGSGGTF
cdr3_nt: TGCGCCAGCAGCCAAGGCGGGTCCGGGGGGACCTTC

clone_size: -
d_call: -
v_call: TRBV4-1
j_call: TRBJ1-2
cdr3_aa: CASSQEVTSGYTF
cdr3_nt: TGCGCCAGCAGCCAAGAGGTCACCAGTGGCTACACCTTC

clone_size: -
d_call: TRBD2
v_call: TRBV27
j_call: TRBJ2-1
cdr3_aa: CASSLSGSSYNEQFF
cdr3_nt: TGTGCCAGCAGTTTAAGCGGGAGCTCCTACAATGAGCAGTTCTTC

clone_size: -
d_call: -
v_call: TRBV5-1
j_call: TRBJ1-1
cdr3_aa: CASRPDTHWQAFF
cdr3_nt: TGCGCCAGCAGGCCTGACACCCATTGGCAAGCTTTCTTT

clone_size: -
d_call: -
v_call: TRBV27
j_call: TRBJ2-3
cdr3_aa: CASKLLDTQYF
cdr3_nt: TGTGCCAGTAAACTACTTGATACGCAGTATTTT

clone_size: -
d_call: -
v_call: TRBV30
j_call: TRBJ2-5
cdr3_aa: CAWSAPSETQYF
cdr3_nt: TGTGCCTGGAGTGCCCCTTCAGAGACCCAGTACTTC

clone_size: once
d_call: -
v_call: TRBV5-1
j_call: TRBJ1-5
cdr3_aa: CASSLAAGSNQPQHF
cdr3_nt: TGCGCCAGCAGCTTGGCCGCGGGTAGCAATCAGCCCCAGCATTTT

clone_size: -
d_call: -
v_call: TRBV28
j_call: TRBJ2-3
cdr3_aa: CASSLNFPTQYF
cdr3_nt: TGTGCCAGCAGTTTGAACTTCCCTACGCAGTATTTT

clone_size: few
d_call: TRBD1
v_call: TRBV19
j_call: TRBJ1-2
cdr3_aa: CASSPSRDRARNYGYTF
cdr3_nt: TGTGCCAGTAGTCCGTCCCGGGACAGGGCGAGAAACTATGGCTACACCTTC

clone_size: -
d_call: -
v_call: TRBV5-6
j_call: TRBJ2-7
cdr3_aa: CASSPGQNYEQYF
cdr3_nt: TGTGCCAGCAGCCCTGGACAGAACTACGAGCAGTACTTC

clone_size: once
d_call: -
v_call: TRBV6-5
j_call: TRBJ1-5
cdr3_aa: CASSSTGTPQHF
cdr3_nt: TGTGCCAGCAGTTCCACAGGGACGCCCCAGCATTTT

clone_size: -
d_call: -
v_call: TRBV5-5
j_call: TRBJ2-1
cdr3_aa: CASSLRAGDYNEQFF
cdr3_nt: TGTGCCAGCAGCTTACGGGCAGGGGATTACAATGAGCAGTTCTTC

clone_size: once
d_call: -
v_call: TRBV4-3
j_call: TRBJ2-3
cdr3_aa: CASSQGGPDTQYF
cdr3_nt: TGCGCCAGCAGCCAAGGTGGGCCAGATACGCAGTATTTT

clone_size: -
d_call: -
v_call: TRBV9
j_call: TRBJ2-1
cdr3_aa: CASSGGIGSYNEQFF
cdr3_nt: TGTGCCAGCAGTGGGGGGATCGGGTCCTACAATGAGCAGTTCTTC

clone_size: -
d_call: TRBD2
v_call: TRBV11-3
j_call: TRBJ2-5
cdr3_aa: CASSLGRTSGETQYF
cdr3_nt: TGTGCCAGCAGCTTAGGTCGGACTAGCGGGGAGACCCAGTACTTC

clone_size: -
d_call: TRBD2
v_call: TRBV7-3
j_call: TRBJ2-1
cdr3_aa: CASSPSGGYNEQFF
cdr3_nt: TGTGCCAGCAGCCCCTCCGGGGGGTATAATGAGCAGTTCTTC

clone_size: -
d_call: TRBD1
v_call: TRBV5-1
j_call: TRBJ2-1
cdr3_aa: CASNGQGVGDEQFF
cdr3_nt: TGCGCCAGCAACGGACAGGGGGTAGGTGATGAGCAGTTCTTC

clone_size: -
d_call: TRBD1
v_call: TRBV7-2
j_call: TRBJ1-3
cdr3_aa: CASSLQPTGMGNTIYF
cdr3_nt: TGTGCCAGCAGCCTCCAGCCGACAGGGATGGGAAACACCATATATTTT